The 18 T cell receptor beta chains in this list originate from one sample, sequenced in a study of shared clonotypes between healthy human individuals. Here immunoSEQ multiplex PCR was the method, and the copy in TCRdb shows in-frame clones only, minus some. The sample consists of roughly 700,000 clones, under 80% of them appearing once. The source material was memory CD4+ T cells sorted from blood. Subset meaning: CD45RA-negative fraction. The receptors come from a woman in her 30s in good health.

With respect to this clone: One base away lies a much larger clone, so this may be a sequencing read error. Other DNA variants within this sample encode the same CDR3. This chain uses TRBV7-9 with TRBJ1-1; D is unresolved. This CDR3 comprises 13 residues. The germline V and J ends were trimmed by 3 bases and 1 base, with 6 bases remaining between them. Germline CDR1 is SEHNR and CDR2 is FQNEAQ (reference sequence). CDR3 DNA: TGTGCCAGCAGCTTGCAGGAGAACACTGAAGCTTTCTTT. It translates to CASSLQENTEAFF.

The chain links TRBV14 to TRBJ2-2; D might be TRBD1 (6 bases). Germline V gives CDR1 SGHDN, CDR2 FVKESK. Trimming left V 4 bases short and J 3 bases short, with 9 bases between. This CDR3 has 14 residues. In DNA form, the CDR3 reads TGTGCCAGCAGCCCTTGGGGGCACACCGGGGAGCTGTTTTTT. It encodes CASSPWGHTGELFF.

This clone was observed a handful of times. The genes are TRBV28 and TRBJ1-5; possibly TRBD1 for D (6 bases). Trimming cost V 8 bases and J 5 bases, with 13 bases left between them. The CDR3 runs to 13 residues. Germline loops: CDR1 MDHEN, CDR2 SYDVKM. The CDR3 sequence is CASHYRADQPQHF. In nucleotides, the CDR3 is TGTGCCAGCCATTACAGGGCTGATCAGCCCCAGCATTTT.

There are a few counts of this clone. The V call is TRBV27, the J call TRBJ2-3, with 9 bases matching TRBD2. V was clipped by 5 bases and J by 4 bases; unmatched bases: 10. Germline V lookup: CDR1 MNHEY, CDR2 SMNVEV (reference sequence). The length of the CDR3 is 16 residues. CDR3 DNA: TGTGCCAGCAGTAAAGAGGGACTAGCATCCGCAGATACGCAGTATTTT. Translated: CASSKEGLASADTQYF.

This chain joins TRBV25-1 and TRBJ2-1, with D maybe TRBD2 (6 bases). This CDR3 comprises 12 residues. The V end lost 5 bases, the J end lost 7 bases, and 9 bases lay between the germline ends. Germline assignment: CDR1 MGHDK and CDR2 SYGVNS. The CDR3 sequence is CASSQRENEQFF. Written as DNA, the CDR3 is TGTGCCAGCAGTCAACGGGAGAATGAGCAGTTCTTC.

V is TRBV19 and J is TRBJ2-1; TRBD1 might be the D (6 bases). This CDR3 is built from 12 residues. Per the germline V gene, CDR1 is LNHDA and CDR2 is SQIVND (reference sequence). V was shortened by 5 bases and J by 9 bases, with 11 bases between the two germline ends. As DNA, the CDR3 is TGTGCCAGTAGTCCCAGGGGACGTGAGCAGTTCTTC. Residues: CASSPRGREQFF.

The rearrangement uses TRBV7-8 and TRBJ2-7, with D possibly matching TRBD2 (6 bases). Germline V gene sequence: CDR1 SGHVS, CDR2 FQNEAQ. V lost 6 bases, J lost 6 bases, and 21 bases lay in between. The CDR3 contains 15 residues. Written as DNA, the CDR3 is TGTGCCAGCAGTCAAATTTCGGGAGTAGCGGCCGAGCAGTACTTC. It encodes CASSQISGVAAEQYF.

The chain employs TRBV29-1 and TRBJ2-2; weak D call: TRBD1 (5 bases). The CDR3 spans 23 residues. Germline CDR1 and CDR2: SQVTM and ANQGSEA. Trimming took 3 bases from V and 0 from J, leaving 35 bases between them. CDR3 DNA: TGCAGCGTTGATCTAACCCGACAGAAGGTAGACGATGGAAGGATCGCGAACACCGGGGAGCTGTTTTTT. This translates into CSVDLTRQKVDDGRIANTGELFF.

The chain employs TRBV29-1 and TRBJ1-5; D possibly corresponds to TRBD1 (5 bases). The CDR3 is 13 amino acids. CDR1 SQVTM and CDR2 ANQGSEA come from the germline V gene. V was cut by 6 bases and J by 5 bases, with 14 bases left in between. The CDR3 protein is CSVGRNPDQPQHF. The CDR3 DNA sequence: TGCAGCGTGGGGCGAAATCCAGATCAGCCCCAGCATTTT.

V gene TRBV10-3 combines with J gene TRBJ1-4, with D possibly TRBD1 on 6 matching bases. The CDR3 loop spans 13 amino acids. Germline CDR1 reads ENHRY; CDR2 reads SYGVKD. V lost 4 bases and J 4 bases, leaving 7 bases between the germline ends. The CDR3 nucleotides read TGTGCCATCAGTGGACAGGATAATGAAAAACTGTTTTTT. Protein product: CAISGQDNEKLFF.

This CDR3 is CASSLGTSGVGTQYF. The DNA for the CDR3 is TGCGCCAGCAGCTTAGGGACTAGCGGGGTCGGTACGCAGTATTTT. The chain is built from TRBV5-1 and TRBJ2-3; TRBD2 matches at 13 bases. The CDR3 length is 15 residues. The V gene end was trimmed by 2 bases and the J gene end by 8 bases; junction bases not matched to a gene: 5. Germline V gene lookup returns CDR1 SGHRS and CDR2 YFSETQ. Full variable domain (missing parts from reference TRBV5-1 and TRBJ2-3): KAGVTQTPRYLIKTRGQQVTLSCSPISGHRSVSWYQQTPGQGLQFLFEYFSETQRNKGNFPGRFSGRQFSNSRSEMNVSTLELGDSALYLCASSLGTSGVGTQYFGPGTRLTVL.

The chain combines TRBV10-2 with TRBJ2-2; D is possibly TRBD1 (5 bases). CDR3 length: 13 amino acids. Germline CDR1 WSHSY, CDR2 SAAADI. V lost 6 bases, J lost 6 bases, and 11 bases lay in between. This CDR3 reads CASRDQGSGELFF. CDR3 nucleotides: TGCGCCAGCAGAGATCAGGGTTCCGGGGAGCTGTTTTTT.

The chain employs TRBV28 and TRBJ2-7; 7 nucleotides align to TRBD1. Per the germline V gene, CDR1 is MDHEN and CDR2 is SYDVKM. V lost 8 bases to trimming and J lost 4 bases; unmatched junction nucleotides: 5. The CDR3 has 12 amino acids. The CDR3 loop reads CASSGTVYEQYF. The CDR3 DNA sequence: TGTGCCAGCTCCGGGACAGTTTACGAGCAGTACTTC.

This chain connects TRBV28 to TRBJ2-7; no clear D gene. CDR3 size: 16 residues. Germline CDR1 MDHEN, CDR2 SYDVKM. Trimming left V 6 bases short and J 2 bases short, with 20 bases between. DNA of the CDR3: TGTGCCAGCAGCCCTTACAACGGCCGGCCCCCCTACGAGCAGTACTTC. It encodes CASSPYNGRPPYEQYF.

This chain links TRBV11-2 with TRBJ2-3; D is uncertain. The germline CDR1 and CDR2 sequences are SGHAT and FQNNGV. V shed 2 bases and J shed 2 bases, with 8 bases lying between them. The CDR3 consists of 14 residues. CDR3 nucleotide sequence: TGTGCCAGCAGCTTACAATTCGACACAGATACGCAGTATTTT. This gives the protein CASSLQFDTDTQYF.

The count of this clone is one. J is TRBJ2-3 and V is TRBV7-9, with D perhaps matching TRBD1 (5 bases). The germline gives CDR1 SEHNR, CDR2 FQNEAQ (reference sequence). This CDR3 is 14 amino acids long. The germline V and J ends were trimmed by 5 bases and 0 bases, with 9 bases remaining between them. In nucleotides, the CDR3 is TGTGCCAGCAGCCATCAGGGAAGCACAGATACGCAGTATTTT. Translating it yields CASSHQGSTDTQYF.

This rearrangement joins TRBV5-1 to TRBJ2-1; TRBD2 aligns across 15 bases. The V segment lost 3 bases and the J segment 7 bases; nucleotides outside the gene matches: 8. The CDR3 covers 17 residues. Germline V gene data show CDR1 as SGHRS and CDR2 as YFSETQ. CDR3 sequence: CASSYSGGTSGRNEQFF. CDR3 DNA sequence: TGCGCCAGCAGCTATTCTGGAGGGACTAGCGGGAGGAATGAGCAGTTCTTC.

The rearrangement joins TRBV5-6 to TRBJ2-7, with 13 bases aligning to TRBD2. There are 16 residues in the CDR3. From germline, CDR1 is SGHDT and CDR2 YYEEEE. V gave up 4 bases and J gave up 3 bases; unmatched junction bases: 7. The CDR3 DNA is TGTGCCAGCAGCGTGAAACTAGCGGGAGGGCTCTACGAGCAGTACTTC. It codes for CASSVKLAGGLYEQYF.